The sequence of this T cell receptor (beta chain) was determined in a study of blood T cell repertoires in COVID-19. Study-level background: The study drew acute and convalescent COVID-19 samples from the United States, Italy and Spain. PBMCs, B-cell-depleted T cells, or T cells were the source of the cDNA or gDNA that made up the material.

V was trimmed by 3 bases and J by 4 bases, leaving 4 bases between them. The CDR3 is made up of 11 amino acids. Germline values: CDR1 LGHDT, CDR2 YNNKEL (reference sequence). Per the study methods: Estimation of nucleated cell counts was performed using reference gene primer amplification. The data were produced by immunoSEQ multiplex PCR, yet TCRdb's version contains in-frame clones alone and is incomplete. That table furnishes V, J and clone size, whereas the DNA furnished D and trimming. This repertoire shows around 250,000 clones, 86% found once; its top ten account for about 4%. With respect to this clone: This sample includes further DNA sequences coding for the same CDR3.

The chain recombines TRBV3-1 (or the pseudogene TRBV3-2) with TRBJ2-7; no clear D gene. The sequenced sample was peripheral blood. The sequence was obtained from a man aged 18 to 30 with active or convalescent COVID-19. This CDR3 is CASSQLYEQYF. For the CDR3, the DNA is TGTGCCAGCAGCCAGTTATACGAGCAGTACTTC.